This passage covers 16 T cell receptor beta chains from one sample sequenced in a study of CD4 T cells in relation to SARS-CoV-2 and coronaviruses. Sequencing used immunoSEQ multiplex PCR; TCRdb keeps in-frame clones, though not all of them. Here the sample spans 43,000 or so clones, over 75% being singletons. Antigens for these TCRs are unknown. The sample consisted of naive CD4+ T cells from PBMCs, cultured in vitro. Subset noted: naive CD4+ T cells isolated by negative enrichment. These TCRs come from an adult with COVID-19.

The chain combines TRBV30 with TRBJ2-7; 7 bases are shared with TRBD1. CDR1 and CDR2 from the germline V gene are GTSNPN and SVGIG (reference sequence). Trimming took 3 bases from V and 7 from J; bases not matched to a gene: 9. This CDR3 is built from 13 residues. The CDR3 is CAWRTGSSGEQYF. CDR3 nucleotides: TGTGCCTGGAGGACAGGGAGTTCGGGGGAGCAGTACTTC.

The chain couples TRBV28 to TRBJ2-1; possible D gene TRBD2, 6 bases. V lost 7 bases and J lost 6, with 19 bases in between. The CDR3 is 15 residues long. Germline loops: CDR1 MDHEN, CDR2 SYDVKM. The CDR3 DNA reads as TGTGCCAGCACCCTTATTCCGGGAGAAATCAATGAGCAGTTCTTC. This codes for CASTLIPGEINEQFF.

The V and J genes are TRBV30 and TRBJ2-5, with TRBD2 matching 13 bases. The CDR3 spans 14 residues. Trimming removed 5 bases from V and 5 bases from J; junction bases left unmatched: 5. Germline loops: CDR1 GTSNPN, CDR2 SVGIG (reference sequence). As DNA, the CDR3 is TGTGCCTGGGGACTAGCGGGAGAGGATGAGACCCAGTACTTC. It translates to CAWGLAGEDETQYF.

The chain carries TRBV6-5 and TRBJ2-7; 8 bases are a match to TRBD1. From germline, CDR1 is MNHEY and CDR2 SVGAGI. The CDR3 contains 14 residues. Trimming at V came to 7 bases and at J to 5 bases, leaving 10 bases not matched to a gene. CDR3 bases: TGTGCCAGCAAATTTGGACAGGGTAGCGACGAGCAGTACTTC. Translated, it gives CASKFGQGSDEQYF.

The chain recombines TRBV5-1 with TRBJ2-7; tentatively, D is TRBD2 (5 bases). The germline CDR1 and CDR2 sequences are SGHRS and YFSETQ. This CDR3 is 15 amino acids long. V was shortened by 1 base and J by 0 bases, with 11 bases between the two germline ends. The CDR3 spells CASSLFGSLSYEQYF. DNA of the CDR3: TGCGCCAGCAGCTTGTTTGGGAGTCTCTCCTACGAGCAGTACTTC.

The chain is built from TRBV9 and TRBJ1-1, with 7 positions matching TRBD1. The germline gives CDR1 SGDLS, CDR2 YYNGEE. V lost 3 bases to trimming and J lost 1 base; unmatched junction nucleotides: 3. The CDR3 is 14 residues long. The CDR3 nucleotides are TGTGCCAGCAGCGGGGGACAGAAGAACACTGAAGCTTTCTTT. Protein sequence: CASSGGQKNTEAFF.

This clone came up a few times. The chain links TRBV23-1 to TRBJ2-2, with D unclear. TRBV23-1 is an ORF, with its function uncertain. The CDR3 runs to 13 residues. Trimming took off 4 bases at V and 7 bases at J, with 10 bases between the two ends. The CDR3 region has the DNA TGCGCCAGCAGTCCGTTTCGAGTCGGGGAGCTGTTTTTT. Encoded protein: CASSPFRVGELFF.

The CDR3 region is CASKPLGGSTYNEQFF. The CDR3 DNA reads as TGTGCCAGTAAACCCCTTGGCGGGAGCACCTACAATGAGCAGTTCTTC. This chain joins TRBV19 and TRBJ2-1, with TRBD2 identical over 7 bases. The V and J ends lost 7 bases and 2 bases, in that order; junction bases with no gene match: 11. Germline V CDR1 and CDR2: LNHDA, SQIVND (reference sequence). This CDR3 region has 16 residues.

This chain joins TRBV27 and TRBJ1-1; D is possibly TRBD1 (5 bases). CDR3 length: 12 residues. CDR1 and CDR2 (germline): MNHEY, SMNVEV (reference sequence). V was shortened by 9 bases and J by 10 bases, with 18 bases between the two germline ends. This chain's CDR3 is CASRGGDRLAFF. In DNA, the CDR3 is TGTGCCAGTAGAGGTGGGGACCGTCTAGCTTTCTTT.

In this sample, this clone turned up a few times. This sequence joins TRBV18 and TRBJ2-6; D gene unclear. The germline V and J ends were trimmed by 1 base and 4 bases, with 5 bases remaining between them. Germline loops: CDR1 KGHSH, CDR2 LQKENI. The CDR3 length is 14 residues. CDR3 nucleotide sequence: TGTGCCAGCTCACCACTGGCCGGGGCCAACGTCCTGACTTTC. Protein sequence: CASSPLAGANVLTF. Full variable domain (rest looked up from reference TRBV18 and TRBJ2-6): NAGVMQNPRHLVRRRGQEARLRCSPMKGHSHVYWYRQLPEEGLKFMVYLQKENIIDESGMPKERFSAEFPKEGPSILRIQQVVRGDSAAYFCASSPLAGANVLTFGAGSRLTVL.

The V gene is TRBV18, the J gene TRBJ1-4, with TRBD1 matching over 10 bases. The junction had 9 bases not matched to a gene; V was cut back by 2 bases and J by 3 bases. The CDR3 covers 18 residues. Germline V gene lookup returns CDR1 KGHSH and CDR2 LQKENI. The CDR3 loop reads CASSPYPGTGESNEKLFF. CDR3 bases: TGTGCCAGCTCACCATATCCCGGGACAGGGGAATCTAATGAAAAACTGTTTTTT. Filled out from reference TRBV18 and TRBJ1-4, the complete variable domain reads NAGVMQNPRHLVRRRGQEARLRCSPMKGHSHVYWYRQLPEEGLKFMVYLQKENIIDESGMPKERFSAEFPKEGPSILRIQQVVRGDSAAYFCASSPYPGTGESNEKLFFGSGTQLSVL.

A few counts support this clone. The chain's CDR3 is CASSPTDTSYEQYF. As DNA, the CDR3 is TGTGCCAGCAGTCCGACGGACACTTCCTACGAGCAGTACTTC. The rearrangement uses TRBV28 and TRBJ2-7; perhaps TRBD1 as D (5 bases). Germline CDR1 and CDR2: MDHEN and SYDVKM. The CDR3 spans 14 residues. V gave up 5 bases and J gave up 1 base, with 12 bases separating them.

This chain joins TRBV18 and TRBJ1-5, with a weak D call TRBD1 (5 bases). The germline CDR1 and CDR2 sequences are KGHSH and LQKENI. The CDR3 is 15 amino acids. V shed 5 bases and J shed 6 bases, with 17 bases lying between them. This CDR3 reads CASSSSGTTGQPQHF. Here the CDR3 DNA reads TGTGCCAGCTCATCCTCAGGGACGACGGGTCAGCCCCAGCATTTT.

The chain uses TRBV5-1 and TRBJ2-5; no clear D gene. The CDR3 is 16 amino acids. V lost 4 bases and J lost 3, with 19 bases in between. Germline CDR1 is SGHRS and CDR2 is YFSETQ. This CDR3 reads CASSPAPQWSKETQYF. The CDR3 bases are TGCGCCAGCAGCCCGGCCCCCCAGTGGTCAAAAGAGACCCAGTACTTC.

The chain carries TRBV7-2 and TRBJ2-1; perhaps TRBD2 as D (6 bases). The CDR3 loop spans 12 amino acids. Germline-derived CDR1 and CDR2 are SGHTA and FQGNSA. Trimming shortened V by 5 bases and J by 8 bases, and 10 bases separated the two germline ends. The CDR3 sequence is CASSPGLHEQFF. CDR3 coding DNA: TGTGCCAGCAGCCCAGGACTACATGAGCAGTTCTTC.

This sequence joins TRBV3-1 (or the pseudogene TRBV3-2) and TRBJ2-1, with 9 bases lining up with TRBD2. Germline V gene data show CDR1 as LGHDT and CDR2 as YNNKEL (reference sequence). V lost 0 bases and J lost 6; bases outside the gene matches: 18. This CDR3 has 20 amino acids. The CDR3 region has the DNA TGTGCCAGCAGCCAAGAAAGGTATGGAGTGCGGACTAGCGAACTCAATGAGCAGTTCTTC. Encoded protein: CASSQERYGVRTSELNEQFF.